This TCR beta chain was profiled in a study of cytomegalovirus exposure and HLA in healthy donors. This CDR3 contains 12 residues. Germline CDR1 is MNHEY and CDR2 is SVGAGI. V was shortened by 5 bases and J by 4 bases, with 8 bases between the two germline ends. Study findings and constraints: In a later analysis, HLA-associated beta chains showed higher expansion and lower generation probabilities than comparable chains. TCR beta V- and J-gene trimming, according to a later analysis, was linked to a missense DCLRE1C variant. Donor immune exposure was known only as CMV serostatus. Data from an earlier analysis indicated that most TCR beta V segments were productive either about 90% or about 30% of the time.

Primers: 60 Vbeta forward and 13 Jbeta reverse. Libraries were prepared by immunoSEQ multiplex PCR; TCRdb keeps only in-frame clonotypes and omits some of them. This sample has around 200,000 clones; approximately 70% occur once, and the top ten carry roughly 2.5%. On this clone itself: Its antigen is undetermined. Other DNA sequences of this sample code for an identical CDR3.

Sequenced sample: PBMCs. The rearrangement uses TRBV6-5 and TRBJ2-5, with a weak D call TRBD2 (5 bases). The sequence was collected from a man in his forties in good health and CMV-seropositive. The DNA of the CDR3 is TGTGCCAGCAGTGGGAGTAGAGAGACCCAGTACTTC. Its translation is CASSGSRETQYF.